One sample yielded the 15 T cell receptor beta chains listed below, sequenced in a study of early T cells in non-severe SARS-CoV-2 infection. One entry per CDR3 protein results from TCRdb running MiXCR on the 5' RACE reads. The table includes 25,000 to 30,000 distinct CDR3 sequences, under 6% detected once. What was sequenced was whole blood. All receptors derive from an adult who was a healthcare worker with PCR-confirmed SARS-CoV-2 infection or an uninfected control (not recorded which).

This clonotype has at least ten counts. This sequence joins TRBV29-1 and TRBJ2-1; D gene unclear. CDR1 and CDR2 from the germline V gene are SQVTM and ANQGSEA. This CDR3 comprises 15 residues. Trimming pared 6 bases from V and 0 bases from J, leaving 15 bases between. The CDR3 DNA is TGCAGCGTCGACAAAGGGATAAGCTCCTACAATGAGCAGTTCTTC. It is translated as CSVDKGISSYNEQFF.

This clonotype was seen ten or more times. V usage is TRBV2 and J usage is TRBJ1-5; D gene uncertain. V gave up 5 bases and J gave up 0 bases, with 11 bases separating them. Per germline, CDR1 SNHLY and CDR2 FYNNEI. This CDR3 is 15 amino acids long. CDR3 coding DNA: TGTGCCAGCAGTAGTAGGGTTACTAGCAATCAGCCCCAGCATTTT. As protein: CASSSRVTSNQPQHF.

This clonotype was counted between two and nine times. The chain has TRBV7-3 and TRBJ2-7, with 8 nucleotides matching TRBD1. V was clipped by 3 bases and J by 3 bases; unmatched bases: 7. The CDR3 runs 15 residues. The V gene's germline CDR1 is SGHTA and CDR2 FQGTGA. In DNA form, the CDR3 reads TGTGCCAGCAGCTTCCCGGGGACAGGACGCTACGAGCAGTACTTC. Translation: CASSFPGTGRYEQYF.

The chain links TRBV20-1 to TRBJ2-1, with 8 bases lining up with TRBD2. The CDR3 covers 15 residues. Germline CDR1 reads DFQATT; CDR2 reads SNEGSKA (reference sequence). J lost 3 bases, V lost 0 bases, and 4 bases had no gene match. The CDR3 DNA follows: TGCAGTGCTAGAGATGGGCTAGCGGGCTACAATGAGCAGTTCTTC. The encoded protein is CSARDGLAGYNEQFF.

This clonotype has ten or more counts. CDR3 nucleotides: TGTGCCAGCAGCTTGGAATCGAATTGGAACACTGAAGCTTTCTTT. This codes for CASSLESNWNTEAFF. The chain is built from TRBV5-4 and TRBJ1-1; D remains unclear. V was shortened by 0 bases and J by 1 base, with 10 bases between the two germline ends. The CDR3 covers 15 residues. The V gene's germline CDR1 is SGHNT and CDR2 YYREEE (reference sequence).

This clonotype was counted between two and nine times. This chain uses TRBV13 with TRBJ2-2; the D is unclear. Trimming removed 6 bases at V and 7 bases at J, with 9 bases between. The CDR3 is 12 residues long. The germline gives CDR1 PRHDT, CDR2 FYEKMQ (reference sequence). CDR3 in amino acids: CASSIGGGELFF. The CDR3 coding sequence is TGTGCCAGCAGTATAGGTGGCGGGGAGCTGTTTTTT. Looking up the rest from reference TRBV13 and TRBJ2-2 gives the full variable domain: AAGVIQSPRHLIKEKRETATLKCYPIPRHDTVYWYQQGPGQDPQFLISFYEKMQSDKGSIPDRFSAQQFSDYHSELNMSSLELGDSALYFCASSIGGGELFFGEGSRLTVL.

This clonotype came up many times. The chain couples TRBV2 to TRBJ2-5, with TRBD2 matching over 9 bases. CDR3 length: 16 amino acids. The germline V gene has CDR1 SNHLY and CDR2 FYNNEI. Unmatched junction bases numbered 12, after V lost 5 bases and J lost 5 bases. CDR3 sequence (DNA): TGTGCCAGCAGTCGTGGCGCAGCGGGAGGCTGGGAGACCCAGTACTTC. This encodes CASSRGAAGGWETQYF.

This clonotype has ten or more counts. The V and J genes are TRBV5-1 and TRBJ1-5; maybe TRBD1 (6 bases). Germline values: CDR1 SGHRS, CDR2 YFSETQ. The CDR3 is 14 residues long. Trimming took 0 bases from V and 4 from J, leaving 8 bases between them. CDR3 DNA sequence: TGCGCCAGCAGCTTGGGACAGGCAAATCAGCCCCAGCATTTT. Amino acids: CASSLGQANQPQHF.

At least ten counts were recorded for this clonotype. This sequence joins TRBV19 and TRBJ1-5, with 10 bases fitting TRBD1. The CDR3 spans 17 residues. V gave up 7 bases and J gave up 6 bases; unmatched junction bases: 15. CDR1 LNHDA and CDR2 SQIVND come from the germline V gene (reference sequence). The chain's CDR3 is CASNPRVGTGVGQPQHF. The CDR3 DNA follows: TGTGCCAGTAACCCAAGGGTCGGGACAGGGGTAGGTCAGCCCCAGCATTTT. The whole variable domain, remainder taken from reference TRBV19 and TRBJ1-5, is DGGITQSPKYLFRKEGQNVTLSCEQNLNHDAMYWYRQDPGQGLRLIYYSQIVNDFQKGDIAEGYSVSREKKESFPLTVTSAQKNPTAFYLCASNPRVGTGVGQPQHFGDGTRLSIL.

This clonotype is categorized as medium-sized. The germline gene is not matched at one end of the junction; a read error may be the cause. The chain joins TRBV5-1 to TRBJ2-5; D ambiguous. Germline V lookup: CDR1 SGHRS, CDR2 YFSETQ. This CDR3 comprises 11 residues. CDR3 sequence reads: CASSLEETQYF. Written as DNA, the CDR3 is TGTGCCAGCAGCTTAGAAGAGACCCAGTACTTC. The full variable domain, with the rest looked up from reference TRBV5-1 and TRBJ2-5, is KAGVTQTPRYLIKTRGQQVTLSCSPISGHRSVSWYQQTPGQGLQFLFEYFSETQRNKGNFPGRFSGRQFSNSRSEMNVSTLELGDSALYLCASSLEETQYFGPGTRLLVL.

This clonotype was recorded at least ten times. The CDR3 nucleotides read TGTGCCAGCAGTTTAGCGGGGACTGAAGAGACCCAGTACTTC. Amino acid sequence: CASSLAGTEETQYF. The chain has TRBV12-3 or TRBV12-4 and TRBJ2-5; D is possibly TRBD2 (6 bases). The CDR3 is 14 amino acids. V was pared by 0 bases and J by 3 bases, with 8 bases between.

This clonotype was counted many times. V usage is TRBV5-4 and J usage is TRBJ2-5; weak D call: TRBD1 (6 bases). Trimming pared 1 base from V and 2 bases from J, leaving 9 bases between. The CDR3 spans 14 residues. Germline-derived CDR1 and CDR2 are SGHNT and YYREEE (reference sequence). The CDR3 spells CASSLLTGQETQYF. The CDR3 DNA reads TGTGCCAGCAGCTTGTTAACAGGGCAAGAGACCCAGTACTTC.

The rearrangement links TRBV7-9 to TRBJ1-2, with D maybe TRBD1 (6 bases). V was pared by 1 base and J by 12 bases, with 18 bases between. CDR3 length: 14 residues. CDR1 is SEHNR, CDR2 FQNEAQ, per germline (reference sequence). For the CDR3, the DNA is TGTGCCAGCAGCTTAGATTGGGGGCCTAACGCCCACACCTTC. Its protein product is CASSLDWGPNAHTF.

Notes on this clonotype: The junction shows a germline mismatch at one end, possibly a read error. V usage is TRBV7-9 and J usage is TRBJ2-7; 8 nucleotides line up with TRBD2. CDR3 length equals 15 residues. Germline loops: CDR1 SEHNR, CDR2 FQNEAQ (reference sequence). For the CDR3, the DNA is TGTGCCAGCAGCTTACTGCCACGGGGGGGCTGCGAGCAGTGCTTC. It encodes CASSLLPRGGCEQCF. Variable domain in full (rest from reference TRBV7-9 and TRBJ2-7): DTGVSQNPRHKITKRGQNVTFRCDPISEHNRLYWYRQTLGQGPEFLTYFQNEAQLEKSRLLSDRFSAERPKGSFSTLEIQRTEQGDSAMYLCASSLLPRGGCEQCFGPGTRLTVT.

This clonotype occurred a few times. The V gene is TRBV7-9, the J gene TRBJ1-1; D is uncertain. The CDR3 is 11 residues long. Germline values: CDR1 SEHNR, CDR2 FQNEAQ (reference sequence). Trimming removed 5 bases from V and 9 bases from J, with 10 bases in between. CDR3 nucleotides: TGTGCCAGCAGCCCTCAGGATCAAGCTTTCTTT. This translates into CASSPQDQAFF.